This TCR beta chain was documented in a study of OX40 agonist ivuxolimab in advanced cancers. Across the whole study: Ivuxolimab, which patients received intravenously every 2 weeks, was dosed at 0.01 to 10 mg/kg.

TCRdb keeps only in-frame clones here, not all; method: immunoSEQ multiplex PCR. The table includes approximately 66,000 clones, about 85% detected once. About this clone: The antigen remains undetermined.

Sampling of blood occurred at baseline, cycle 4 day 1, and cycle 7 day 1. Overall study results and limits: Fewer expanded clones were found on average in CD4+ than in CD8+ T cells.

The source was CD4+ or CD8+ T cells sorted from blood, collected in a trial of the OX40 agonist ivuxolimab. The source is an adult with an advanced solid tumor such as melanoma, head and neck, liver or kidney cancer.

The CDR3 DNA sequence: TGTGCCAGCAGTTGGAGGCGATACGAGACCCAGTACTTC. As protein: CASSWRRYETQYF. The chain employs TRBV27 and TRBJ2-5; weak D call: TRBD2 (5 bases). From germline, CDR1 is MNHEY and CDR2 SMNVEV (reference sequence). CDR3 size: 13 residues. V lost 4 bases and J lost 5, with 11 bases in between.